Shown below are 4 T cell receptor beta chains from a single sample sequenced in a study of shared clonotypes between healthy human individuals. Method: immunoSEQ multiplex PCR; TCRdb's copy keeps in-frame clones and lacks some. The table lists over a million clones, 70% to 80% of them singletons. Specimen: memory CD4+ T cells from PBMCs. The subset is: CD45RA-negative fraction. The receptors were gathered from a man aged 18 to 30 in good health. Some clones in this sample may be carry-over from other donors' samples.

The count of this clone is one. This sequence joins TRBV7-6 and TRBJ2-3; D gene uncertain. From germline, CDR1 is SGHVS and CDR2 FNYEAQ. Trimming removed 1 base at V and 4 bases at J, with 12 bases between. The CDR3 is 15 residues long. CDR3 coding DNA: TGTGCCAGCAGCTTAGGCCTCTCTAGTGCAGATACGCAGTATTTT. Its translation: CASSLGLSSADTQYF.

J is TRBJ2-7 and V is TRBV27, with 8 nucleotides matching TRBD1. V shed 0 bases, J shed 2 bases, and the junction held 6 bases outside the gene matches. This CDR3 region has 16 residues. The V gene's germline CDR1 is MNHEY and CDR2 SMNVEV (reference sequence). The CDR3 protein is CASSLSPDRVTYEQYF. CDR3 coding DNA: TGTGCCAGCAGTTTATCACCGGACAGGGTGACCTACGAGCAGTACTTC.

The chain couples TRBV5-6 to TRBJ1-5, with TRBD1 as a possible D gene (6 bases). The CDR3 loop spans 18 amino acids. The germline CDR1 and CDR2 sequences are SGHDT and YYEEEE. V gave up 5 bases and J gave up 2 bases, with 23 bases separating them. DNA of the CDR3: TGTGCCAGCAGTTCTGGGGCCACTGTTTCAGGGGGCAATCAGCCCCAGCATTTT. As protein: CASSSGATVSGGNQPQHF.

V gene TRBV5-1 combines with J gene TRBJ1-6; D ambiguous. The germline V gene encodes CDR1 SGHRS and CDR2 YFSETQ. V dropped 4 bases and J dropped 5 bases, with 13 bases sitting between them. The CDR3 length is 15 residues. CDR3 sequence: CASSVQGRDNSPLHF. In nucleotides, the CDR3 is TGCGCCAGCAGCGTCCAAGGCCGGGATAATTCACCCCTCCACTTT.